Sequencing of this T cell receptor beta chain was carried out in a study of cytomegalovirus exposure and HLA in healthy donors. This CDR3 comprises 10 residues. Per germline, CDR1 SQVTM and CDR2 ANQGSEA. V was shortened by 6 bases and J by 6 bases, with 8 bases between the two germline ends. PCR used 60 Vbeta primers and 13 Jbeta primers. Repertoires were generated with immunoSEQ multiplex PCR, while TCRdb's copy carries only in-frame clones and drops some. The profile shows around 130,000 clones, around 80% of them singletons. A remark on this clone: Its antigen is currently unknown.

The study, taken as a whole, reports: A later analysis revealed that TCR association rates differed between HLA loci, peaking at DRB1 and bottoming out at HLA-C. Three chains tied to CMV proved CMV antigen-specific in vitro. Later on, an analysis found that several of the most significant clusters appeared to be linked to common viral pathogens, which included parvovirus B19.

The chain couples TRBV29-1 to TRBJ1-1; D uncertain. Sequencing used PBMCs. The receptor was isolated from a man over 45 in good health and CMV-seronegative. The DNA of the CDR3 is TGCAGCGTCAGCGATTCTGAAGCTTTCTTT. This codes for CSVSDSEAFF. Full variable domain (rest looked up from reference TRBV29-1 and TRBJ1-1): SAVISQKPSRDICQRGTSLTIQCQVDSQVTMMFWYRQQPGQSLTLIATANQGSEATYESGFVIDKFPISRPNLTFSTLTVSNMSPEDSSIYLCSVSDSEAFFGQGTRLTVV.